This T cell receptor beta chain was observed in a study of T-cell reconstitution after alpha-beta-depleted transplantation in children. Regarding the study as a whole: Among T cells one year after transplant, newly produced cells accounted for most counts and diversity. The high TCRbeta diversity at day 60 in some patients came from surviving recipient T cells and thymic progenitors. By about two months after transplant, alpha-beta T cells reportedly arose from several hundred graft clones that had expanded.

Unique molecular identifiers were incorporated during preparation of the TCRbeta library. TCRdb analysed the PCR reads with MiXCR anew, one entry per CDR3 protein. The data show 250,000 to 400,000 distinct CDR3 sequences, roughly 21% seen once. The trim removed 6 bases at V and 0 bases at J, leaving 5 bases unmatched. This CDR3 is built from 15 residues. With respect to this clonotype: The antigen is undetermined.

The rearrangement joins TRBV12-3 or TRBV12-4 to TRBJ1-1; 9 positions match TRBD1. The TCR was taken from a male patient aged 5 to 17 who had a stem cell transplant for acute lymphoblastic leukemia, so the T cells may come from the graft donor. The source material was PBMCs, mostly from graft donor cells, sampled 180 days after TCRalphabeta/CD19-depleted stem cell transplant. CDR3: CASSRQGGMNTEAFF. The CDR3 DNA follows: TGTGCCAGCAGCCGACAGGGGGGCATGAACACTGAAGCTTTCTTT.